The source of this T cell receptor (beta chain) is a study of T cells in Graves' hyperthyroidism and ophthalmopathy. Note on this clonotype: Its antigen is still unknown.

Study observations and caveats: Using 13 V-J features, a model discriminated ophthalmopathy from stable hyperthyroidism. The blood repertoire included most of the expanded thyroid clonotypes above 0.001.

TCR beta CDR3 region amplification was performed from RNA transcripts. Initially, a first-round RT-PCR of the TCR CDR3 employed the HTBI primer set. MiXCR, run by TCRdb on the multiplex PCR reads, gives a single entry per CDR3 protein. The top ten hold approximately 8.4% of the sample, which has approximately 500,000 distinct CDR3 sequences, roughly 50% seen once. Germline V lookup: CDR1 SGHVS, CDR2 FNYEAQ. This CDR3 spans 14 amino acids. V dropped 4 bases and J dropped 4 bases, with 8 bases sitting between them. The sequenced sample was peripheral blood or thyroid tissue (not recorded which). This TCR came from a woman under 30 with Graves' hyperthyroidism. This rearrangement joins TRBV7-6 to TRBJ2-6; unclear D gene. The DNA of the CDR3 is TGTGCCAGCAGCTCGGAAGCAGGGGCCAACGTCCTGACTTTC. Its translation: CASSSEAGANVLTF.